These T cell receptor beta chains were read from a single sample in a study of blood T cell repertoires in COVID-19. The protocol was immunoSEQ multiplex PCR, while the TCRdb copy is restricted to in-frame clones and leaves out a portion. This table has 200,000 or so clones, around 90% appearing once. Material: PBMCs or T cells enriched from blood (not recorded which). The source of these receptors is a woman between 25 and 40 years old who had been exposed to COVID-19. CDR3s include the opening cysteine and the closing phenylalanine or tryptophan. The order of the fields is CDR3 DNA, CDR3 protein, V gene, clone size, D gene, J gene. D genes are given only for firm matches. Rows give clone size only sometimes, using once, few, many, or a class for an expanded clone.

DNA: TGCGCCAGCAGTCACCGGATACAGGAGGGCTATGGCTACACCTTC
CDR3: CASSHRIQEGYGYTF
V: TRBV4-1
size: -
D: -
J: TRBJ1-2

DNA: TGTGCCAGCAGTTTGGGACAGGGAAACAATCAGCCCCAGCATTTT
CDR3: CASSLGQGNNQPQHF
V: TRBV28
size: -
D: TRBD1
J: TRBJ1-5

DNA: TGTGCCAGCAGCCCTGACAGGGTTCAGCCCCAGCATTTT
CDR3: CASSPDRVQPQHF
V: TRBV7-2
size: -
D: TRBD1
J: TRBJ1-5

DNA: TGTGCCAGCAGCTTAGTGGGCCTAGCGGGGCGGAATGAGCAGTTCTTC
CDR3: CASSLVGLAGRNEQFF
V: TRBV11-2
size: -
D: TRBD2
J: TRBJ2-1

DNA: TGTGCCAGCAGCTACGACAGGGGTCGGAACACCATATATTTT
CDR3: CASSYDRGRNTIYF
V: TRBV5-6
size: once
D: TRBD1
J: TRBJ1-3

DNA: TGTGCCAGCAGTCCAAGCGGGAGGGGCACAGATACGCAGTATTTT
CDR3: CASSPSGRGTDTQYF
V: TRBV6-5
size: -
D: TRBD2
J: TRBJ2-3

DNA: TGCAGCGGAGGACAGGGGTCGAACACCGGGGAGCTGTTTTTT
CDR3: CSGGQGSNTGELFF
V: TRBV29-1
size: -
D: TRBD1
J: TRBJ2-2

DNA: TGCAGCGTTGAAGATCTAGAAGGGGGCAGAGATACGCAGTATTTT
CDR3: CSVEDLEGGRDTQYF
V: TRBV29-1
size: -
D: TRBD1
J: TRBJ2-3

DNA: TGCGCCAGCAGCAAGGACAGGGGCTACGAGCAGTACTTC
CDR3: CASSKDRGYEQYF
V: TRBV5-1
size: -
D: TRBD1
J: TRBJ2-7

DNA: TGTGCCAGCAGCTTGGGCCCCGGACAGAGGATTGGCTACACCTTC
CDR3: CASSLGPGQRIGYTF
V: TRBV5-4
size: -
D: -
J: TRBJ1-2

DNA: TGTGCCAGCAGCCTCAGGACAGGGGCCGATCCACATTCACCCCTCCACTTT
CDR3: CASSLRTGADPHSPLHF
V: TRBV11-2
size: once
D: TRBD1
J: TRBJ1-6

DNA: TGTGCTAGTGGTTTGGGAATGAGAGGGGGCCAATCCTCTGGAAACACCATATATTTT
CDR3: CASGLGMRGGQSSGNTIYF
V: TRBV12-5
size: -
D: TRBD1
J: TRBJ1-3

DNA: TGTGCCAGCGCCCCCGGGACAGGGTCATACGAGCAGTACTTC
CDR3: CASAPGTGSYEQYF
V: TRBV28
size: once
D: TRBD1
J: TRBJ2-7

DNA: TGTGCCAGTAGTCCGAGCGCGACTAGCGCGGACTACGAGCAGTACTTC
CDR3: CASSPSATSADYEQYF
V: TRBV19
size: -
D: TRBD2
J: TRBJ2-7

DNA: TGTGCCATCAAACGACAGGAGGATCAGCCCCAGCATTTT
CDR3: CAIKRQEDQPQHF
V: TRBV10-3
size: -
D: -
J: TRBJ1-5

DNA: TGTGCCAGCAATTTACAGGGTAACTATGGCTACACCTTC
CDR3: CASNLQGNYGYTF
V: TRBV2
size: -
D: -
J: TRBJ1-2

DNA: TGTGCCAGTAGTAGTAGACTACTCAGAGAAACGGGGGAGCAGTACTTC
CDR3: CASSSRLLRETGEQYF
V: TRBV19
size: -
D: -
J: TRBJ2-7

DNA: TGCAGTGCACAAGGGGATTATGGCTACACCTTC
CDR3: CSAQGDYGYTF
V: TRBV20-1
size: -
D: -
J: TRBJ1-2

DNA: TGTGCCAGCAGCTTCACCGGGACAGGGATCTACGAGCAGTACTTC
CDR3: CASSFTGTGIYEQYF
V: TRBV5-6
size: -
D: TRBD1
J: TRBJ2-7

DNA: TGTGCCAGCAGCTTTCTATCGGGACTAGCGGGAGTGGACGAGCAGTACTTC
CDR3: CASSFLSGLAGVDEQYF
V: TRBV11-2
size: once
D: TRBD2
J: TRBJ2-7

DNA: TGTGCCAGCAGCTTAATAGGGACAGGGGGATTGAACACCGGGGAGCTGTTTTTT
CDR3: CASSLIGTGGLNTGELFF
V: TRBV7-3
size: -
D: TRBD1
J: TRBJ2-2

DNA: TGTGCCAGCACGCCGCGAACCGGGACACGGAACACCGGGGAGCTGTTTTTT
CDR3: CASTPRTGTRNTGELFF
V: TRBV7-9
size: -
D: -
J: TRBJ2-2

DNA: TGTGCCAGCAGTTTGGGGGCAGGGCCAGGGCGCACCTTC
CDR3: CASSLGAGPGRTF
V: TRBV27
size: -
D: -
J: TRBJ1-2

DNA: TGTGCCAGCAGCCAAGGGATGGGGAGGGTGGATCACACTGAAGCTTTCTTT
CDR3: CASSQGMGRVDHTEAFF
V: TRBV3-1/TRBV3-2
size: -
D: -
J: TRBJ1-1

DNA: TGTGCCAGCAGTGAAGGCGGGAGGCCTCTGGATGAGCAGTTCTTC
CDR3: CASSEGGRPLDEQFF
V: TRBV6-4
size: -
D: TRBD2
J: TRBJ2-1

DNA: TGCGCCAGCAGCTTCGGAGACAGGGCTTTCTTT
CDR3: CASSFGDRAFF
V: TRBV5-1
size: -
D: -
J: TRBJ1-1

DNA: TGTGCCAGCAGCCAATTTCCTCCTCACAGGACAGGGGTCTACAATGAGCAGTTCTTC
CDR3: CASSQFPPHRTGVYNEQFF
V: TRBV3-1/TRBV3-2
size: -
D: TRBD1
J: TRBJ2-1

DNA: TGCGCCAGCAGCCCCCGAACGGGGGGCTTGTCGGCCACCGGGGAGCTGTTTTTT
CDR3: CASSPRTGGLSATGELFF
V: TRBV4-1
size: once
D: -
J: TRBJ2-2

DNA: TGCGCCAGCTCCCCTCGAGGACAGTCCTACGAGCAGTACTTC
CDR3: CASSPRGQSYEQYF
V: TRBV5-1
size: -
D: -
J: TRBJ2-7